Below are 4 T cell receptor beta chains sequenced from a single sample in a study of CD8 T cells in Susac syndrome. Random hexamers served to reverse transcribe about 0.5 to 1 ug RNA. TCRdb re-called the immunoSEQ multiplex PCR reads through MiXCR, storing one row per CDR3 protein. The sample lists roughly 110,000 distinct CDR3 sequences, approximately 94% seen once, with 0.41% in the top ten. Material for sequencing was CD8+ T cells from PBMCs. These receptors were obtained from a human donor with Susac syndrome.

DNA of the CDR3: TGTGCCAGCTCACCAGTCGAAACGATCTCTGAAGCTTTCTTT. It encodes CASSPVETISEAFF. The V call is TRBV18, the J call TRBJ1-1; D unclear. This CDR3 comprises 14 residues. Trimming pared 2 bases from V and 6 bases from J, leaving 13 bases between. CDR1 and CDR2 (germline): KGHSH, LQKENI.

The chain's CDR3 is CASSLSPGTSSYEQYF. The CDR3 DNA reads as TGTGCCAGCAGTTTATCCCCAGGGACTAGCTCCTACGAGCAGTACTTC. The chain couples TRBV27 to TRBJ2-7; 8 nucleotides align to TRBD2. This CDR3 region has 16 residues. Germline V gene lookup returns CDR1 MNHEY and CDR2 SMNVEV (reference sequence). J lost 0 bases, V lost 0 bases, and 4 bases had no gene match.

J is TRBJ2-7 and V is TRBV11-2; a possible D gene is TRBD2 (5 bases). The V end lost 0 bases, the J end lost 4 bases, and 16 bases lay between the germline ends. The CDR3 loop spans 16 amino acids. CDR1 is SGHAT and CDR2 is FQNNGV in the germline V gene. CDR3 sequence reads: CASSLEMGVGGYEQYF. The CDR3 bases are TGTGCCAGCAGCTTAGAGATGGGCGTAGGCGGGTACGAGCAGTACTTC. Based on the CDR3 plus reference TRBV11-2 and TRBJ2-7, the full variable domain is EAGVAQSPRYKIIEKRQSVAFWCNPISGHATLYWYQQILGQGPKLLIQFQNNGVVDDSQLPKDRFSAERLKGVDSTLKIQPAKLEDSAVYLCASSLEMGVGGYEQYFGPGTRLTVT.

V is TRBV12-3 or TRBV12-4 and J is TRBJ2-7; TRBD1 matches at 7 bases. The CDR3 has 12 amino acids. V lost 6 bases to trimming and J lost 7 bases; unmatched junction nucleotides: 6. This CDR3 is CASRGTGVEQYF. CDR3 coding DNA: TGTGCCAGCAGGGGAACAGGGGTTGAGCAGTACTTC.